This entry features one TCR beta chain sequence. No antigen is known for it. The data belong to a study of T cell responses to AZD1222 COVID-19 vaccine. Study-level results: The repertoires were collected only after the peak T cell response. Females outnumbered males among donors, who were mostly white British; clonal diversity was possibly underestimated. Nearly half of unique spike-specific TCRs reportedly avoided B.1.351 and B.1.1.7 mutated regions.

The protocol was immunoSEQ multiplex PCR, while the TCRdb copy is restricted to in-frame clones and leaves out a portion. The table lists some 74,000 clones, approximately 90% of them singletons. V lost 5 bases and J lost 0, with 20 bases in between. Germline values: CDR1 SGHDT, CDR2 YYEEEE. The length of the CDR3 is 17 residues. The V gene is TRBV5-6, the J gene TRBJ1-2; possible D gene TRBD1, 5 bases. The receptor comes from an adult who received the AZD1222 COVID-19 vaccine. The specimen was peripheral blood, collected 28 days after the second AZD1222 dose. In DNA form, the CDR3 reads TGTGCCAGCAGGTCGATCCGGGGCGGACCCTCTAACTATGGCTACACCTTC. This gives the protein CASRSIRGGPSNYGYTF.